This TCR beta chain was retrieved from a study of T cell responses to AZD1222 COVID-19 vaccine (dated by TCRdb to about 2021). Study-wide context: TCR sequencing was performed for about 250 trial participants, of whom roughly 200 were given two doses of AZD1222 and approximately 25 were given two doses of MenACWY control vaccine. Trial participants were enrolled into age subgroups of 18-55, 56-69 and 70-plus years, which contained around 150, 29 and 61 TCR-sequenced participants, respectively. What the authors observed across the whole study: Because no samples from the day 14 peak response were available, repertoires could be characterized only after the peak T cell response. The 56-69-year group was small, and its depth increase did not reach significance, likely because of low power. Conclusions about previously exposed vaccinees were limited because only six AZD1222 recipients were SARS-CoV-2 seropositive at baseline. Participants were mostly white British, with more females than males. The authors suggested clonal diversity may have been underestimated. After two AZD1222 doses, spike-specific TCR breadth and depth were significantly higher than at day 0 and than in MenACWY recipients. Reportedly, almost half of the unique spike-specific TCRs recognized epitopes lying outside the regions that are mutated in the B.1.351 and B.1.1.7 variants. CD4 TCRs associated with the vaccine covered the entire spike protein, and the dominant responses were in regions 160-218 and 743-854.

The CDR3 regions of human TCRbeta chains were analyzed by immunosequencing. Under the source paper's analysis protocol: TCRs in the repertoires were matched against a reference library of SARS-CoV-2-specific TCRs that had been generated with the MIRA antigen-specificity platform. Breadth meant the fraction of unique TCRs that were SARS-CoV-2-associated, whereas depth meant the fraction of total T cells that were SARS-CoV-2-associated. Using the MIRA data, every spike-specific TCR was mapped to the spike region that the TCR reacted to and assigned to either a CD4 or a CD8 class. Log10-transformed breadth and depth values were compared by one-way ANOVA with Sidak's multiple comparisons tests. Here the immuneACCESS table is served through TCRdb, limited to in-frame sequences with V and J called. Missing clones are a known gap in these copies; in checked studies unresolved V genes cover under half, and the rest lacks a known reason. V and J calls and clone size are given by that table; D and trimming were obtained from the DNA. This sample holds about 75,000 clones; about 91% were observed only once. The ten largest clones take up roughly 10% of the sample.

Worth noting for this clone: The antigen it binds to is not known. Per-nucleotide qualities are absent, and no much larger clonotype sits a single base away.

Reading the germline V gene (reference sequence) gives CDR1 GTSNPN and CDR2 SVGIG. Trimming removed 0 bases from V and 4 bases from J, leaving 12 bases between the germline ends. CDR3 length: 14 amino acids, cysteine to phenylalanine. The retained sequence is limited to the CDR3, 42 bases, with the frame set at the first base. In the paper's terms, the time point label means: about 28 days (+/-7) after the second vaccine dose. This specimen's treatment or condition label, per the study, means: meningococcal conjugate vaccine given as trial control. The vaccinee samples were drawn from two UK trials, COV001 and COV002, one of which was a single-blind randomized controlled phase 2/3 trial testing AZD1222 (ChAdOx1 nCoV-19) in healthy adults. For TCRbeta chain sequencing, PBMC samples from trial participants were taken at day 0 and at day 28 after the second dose.

This clonotype was sampled from an adult who received the MenACWY meningococcal vaccine as a control. Recombination connected TRBV30 to TRBJ1-1, and the D gene may be TRBD1, 5 bases matching. Material: peripheral blood, obtained 28 days after the second dose of the MenACWY control vaccine. The CDR3 sequence is CAWSVGGSGTEAFF. The DNA sequence is as follows: TGTGCCTGGAGTGTCGGGGGAAGCGGCACTGAAGCTTTCTTT.